These 16 T cell receptor beta chains share one sample of origin, sequenced in a study of vaccination and CD4 T cells after COVID-19. With the Oncomine TCR Beta short-read assay, DNA from cultured CD4+ T cells was sequenced. TCRdb re-called the PCR reads with MiXCR, one entry per CDR3 protein. The repertoire consists of roughly 19,000 distinct CDR3 sequences, with over 35% occurring once and the leading ten covering 17%. For these receptors, no antigen is known. The time point denotes: late sampling 161 to 241 days after vaccination in a few convalescent patients. Treatment noted: roughly nine-day PBMC culture with coronavirus spike peptide pools or control peptides (ViraFEST assay). Sequences were derived from CD4+ T cells from blood, cultured in vitro, sampled about 7 months after SARS-CoV-2 vaccination. Source of these receptors: a human donor who had recovered from COVID-19.

This rearrangement joins TRBV6-2 or TRBV6-3 to TRBJ1-1; a weak D match, TRBD1 (5 bases). Germline CDR1 is MNHEY and CDR2 is SVGEGT. V was cut by 7 bases and J by 2 bases, with 11 bases left in between. This CDR3 contains 13 residues. The CDR3 sequence is CASKRQSNTEAFF. As DNA, the CDR3 is TGTGCCAGCAAACGACAGTCTAACACTGAAGCTTTCTTT.

The CDR3 spells CASSRGGEGAHEQYF. CDR3 bases: TGCGCCAGCAGCCGAGGTGGGGAGGGGGCCCACGAGCAGTACTTC. The V and J genes are TRBV5-1 and TRBJ2-7; the D gene could be TRBD1 or TRBD2 (7 bases each). The germline V gene encodes CDR1 SGHRS and CDR2 YFSETQ. The CDR3 runs to 15 residues. V lost 4 bases to trimming and J lost 5 bases, with 19 bases between them.

V and J are TRBV20-1 and TRBJ1-1; no clear D. The ends were cut back, 1 base at V and 4 bases at J, with 19 bases in the middle. The CDR3 loop spans 16 amino acids. The germline V gene encodes CDR1 DFQATT and CDR2 SNEGSKA (reference sequence). CDR3: CSARGTRERIGTEAFF. In DNA, the CDR3 is TGCAGTGCTAGAGGGACCCGGGAGAGGATAGGCACTGAAGCTTTCTTT.

The chain has TRBV2 and TRBJ2-1, with D maybe TRBD2 (5 bases). The CDR3 has 13 amino acids. Germline-derived CDR1 and CDR2 are SNHLY and FYNNEI. V lost 7 bases to trimming and J lost 3 bases, with 10 bases between them. CDR3 loop: CASILLDYNEQFF. The CDR3 nucleotides are TGTGCCAGCATTCTACTAGACTACAATGAGCAGTTCTTC.

This chain joins TRBV4-1 and TRBJ1-2, with a possible D match to TRBD1 (5 bases). CDR3 size: 15 residues. Germline V gives CDR1 MGHRA, CDR2 YSYEKL. V lost 0 bases and J lost 6, with 14 bases in between. The DNA for the CDR3 is TGCGCCAGCAGCCAAGAGATAACAGGAGGCAATGGCTACACCTTC. The encoded protein is CASSQEITGGNGYTF.

There are a few counts of this clonotype. The rearrangement links TRBV7-3 to TRBJ2-7; D remains unclear. V lost 1 base to trimming and J lost 0 bases, with 7 bases between them. Per the germline V gene, CDR1 is SGHTA and CDR2 is FQGTGA. The CDR3 is 14 amino acids. Here the CDR3 reads CASSLSSDSYEQYF. Written as DNA, the CDR3 is TGTGCCAGCAGCTTAAGTTCAGACTCCTACGAGCAGTACTTC.

This clonotype was observed a few times. The chain couples TRBV15 to TRBJ1-1; D gene uncertain. Germline CDR1 reads LNHNV; CDR2 reads YYDKDF (reference sequence). V lost 5 bases and J lost 6, with 13 bases in between. CDR3 size: 13 residues. CDR3 region: CATSDFGQPEAFF. The CDR3 coding sequence is TGTGCCACCAGCGACTTTGGGCAACCTGAAGCTTTCTTT.

J is TRBJ1-1 and V is TRBV20-1; TRBD1 aligns across 9 bases. Per germline, CDR1 DFQATT and CDR2 SNEGSKA (reference sequence). The CDR3 is 14 residues long. Unmatched junction bases numbered 6, after V lost 3 bases and J lost 4 bases. This CDR3 is CSASLETGGTEAFF. The DNA for the CDR3 is TGCAGTGCTAGCTTAGAGACAGGGGGCACTGAAGCTTTCTTT.

This chain connects TRBV19 to TRBJ2-4, with D perhaps given as TRBD1 or TRBD2 (6 bases each). Germline loops: CDR1 LNHDA, CDR2 SQIVND (reference sequence). CDR3 size: 17 residues. V gave up 4 bases and J gave up 8 bases, with 24 bases separating them. The CDR3 sequence: CASSTSLGAASGDIQYF. The CDR3 nucleotides are TGTGCCAGTAGTACCTCTCTGGGGGCTGCCTCGGGGGACATTCAGTACTTC.

This rearrangement joins TRBV6-5 to TRBJ2-2; 9 positions match TRBD2. CDR3 length: 15 residues. Trimming cost V 4 bases and J 9 bases; bases outside gene matches: 9. Looked up from germline, CDR1 is MNHEY and CDR2 is SVGAGI. CDR3 sequence (DNA): TGTGCCAGCAGTTCCGGGGTTAGCGGGGGTAGGGAGCTGTTTTTT. Its translation: CASSSGVSGGRELFF.

The genes are TRBV11-1 and TRBJ2-5, with 11 nucleotides matching TRBD2. J lost 3 bases, V lost 5 bases, and 11 bases had no gene match. Germline CDR1 is SGHAT and CDR2 is FQDESV (reference sequence). The CDR3 spans 17 residues. CDR3 in DNA: TGTGCCAGCAGCCGAATTCCGGGACTAGCGGTAGAAGAGACCCAGTACTTC. Its translation is CASSRIPGLAVEETQYF. Full variable domain (remainder filled in from reference TRBV11-1 and TRBJ2-5): EAEVAQSPRYKITEKSQAVAFWCDPISGHATLYWYRQILGQGPELLVQFQDESVVDDSQLPKDRFSAERLKGVDSTLKIQPAELGDSAMYLCASSRIPGLAVEETQYFGPGTRLLVL.

This clonotype was counted a few times. This sequence joins TRBV4-3 and TRBJ2-5; TRBD2 aligns across 10 bases. The V segment lost 3 bases and the J segment 4 bases; nucleotides outside the gene matches: 14. The CDR3 totals 18 residues. CDR1 is LGHNA, CDR2 YSLEER, per germline. The CDR3 sequence: CASSHSYFASGSLETQYF. CDR3 DNA sequence: TGCGCCAGCAGCCACTCTTATTTCGCTAGCGGGAGTCTAGAGACCCAGTACTTC.

The chain uses TRBV20-1 and TRBJ2-7; a possible D gene is TRBD1 (6 bases). The germline V gene encodes CDR1 DFQATT and CDR2 SNEGSKA (reference sequence). Trimming left V 5 bases short and J 7 bases short, with 21 bases between. The CDR3 has 14 residues. The CDR3 spells CSAPRPGAIREQYF. The CDR3 DNA reads TGCAGTGCTCCCCGGCCAGGGGCGATACGGGAGCAGTACTTC.

The chain joins TRBV25-1 to TRBJ2-7, with 7 bases matching TRBD1. Germline trimming cut 5 bases from V and 12 bases from J; bases unmatched to any gene: 13. Germline loops: CDR1 MGHDK, CDR2 SYGVNS. The CDR3 has 13 residues. CDR3 in DNA: TGTGCCAGCAGTAACACAGGGGTGCAGGGTGGGTACTTC. The encoded protein is CASSNTGVQGGYF.

The J gene is TRBJ2-7, the V gene TRBV20-1, with 8 bases matching TRBD1. Unmatched junction bases numbered 3, after V lost 6 bases and J lost 2 bases. Germline CDR1 reads DFQATT; CDR2 reads SNEGSKA (reference sequence). The CDR3 runs 12 residues. The CDR3 loop is CSARQGTYEQYF. CDR3 nucleotide sequence: TGCAGTGCAAGACAGGGGACCTACGAGCAGTACTTC.

V is TRBV29-1 and J is TRBJ1-2; TRBD1 matches at 7 bases. V was clipped by 1 base and J by 3 bases; unmatched bases: 5. CDR3 length equals 14 residues. Germline V CDR1 and CDR2: SQVTM, ANQGSEA. CDR3 amino acids: CSVEGTTGYYGYTF. CDR3 coding DNA: TGCAGCGTTGAAGGCACGACAGGGTACTATGGCTACACCTTC.